Sequencing of this T cell receptor (beta chain) was carried out in a study of blood T cells in healthy people across ages. Study results and caveats: With donor CMV status unknown, expanded clonotype changes were possibly confounded.

This clonotype was detected only a few times. The antigen is not known. Germline V gene lookup returns CDR1 SGHTA and CDR2 FQGTGA. Losses at the gene ends were 4 bases for V and 6 bases for J; bases not matched to a gene: 4. CDR3 length equals 14 residues. Together with a sample-barcoded 5' primer, a J-beta primer mix was included in a second PCR lasting 7 to 11 cycles. All cDNA molecules were each tagged by a template-switch adaptor with 12 random nucleotides. TCRdb re-derived calls from the 5' RACE reads in MiXCR, one entry per CDR3 protein. Here the sample spans some 1.4 million distinct CDR3 sequences, roughly 45% being singletons.

Sequences were obtained from blood. The V call is TRBV7-3, the J call TRBJ2-1; 9 bases line up with TRBD2. The clonotype comes from a woman aged 18-29 years in good health. The CDR3: CASSSPSGANEQFF. DNA for the CDR3: TGTGCCAGCAGCTCGCCTAGCGGGGCCAATGAGCAGTTCTTC.